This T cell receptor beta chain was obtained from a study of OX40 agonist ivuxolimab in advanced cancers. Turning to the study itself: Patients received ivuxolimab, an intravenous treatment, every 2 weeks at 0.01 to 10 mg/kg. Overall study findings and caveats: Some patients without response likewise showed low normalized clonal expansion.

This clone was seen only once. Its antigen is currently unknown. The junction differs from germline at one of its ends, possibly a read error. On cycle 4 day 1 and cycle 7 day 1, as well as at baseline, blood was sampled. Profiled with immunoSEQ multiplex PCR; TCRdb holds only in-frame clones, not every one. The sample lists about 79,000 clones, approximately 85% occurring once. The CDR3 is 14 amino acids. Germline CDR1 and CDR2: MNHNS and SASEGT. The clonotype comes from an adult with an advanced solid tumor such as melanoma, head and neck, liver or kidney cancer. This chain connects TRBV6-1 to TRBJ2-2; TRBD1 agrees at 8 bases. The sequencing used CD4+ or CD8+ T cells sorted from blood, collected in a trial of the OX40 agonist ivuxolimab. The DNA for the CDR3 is TGTGCCAGCAGTGAAAACAGGGGGTTCGGGGGGCTGTTTTTT. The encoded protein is CASSENRGFGGLFF.